What follows are 9 T cell receptor beta chains derived from one specimen sequenced in a study of persistence of HIV-infected CD4 T cells. The antigens these receptors bind are not known. An overlapping HIV-1 Gag peptide pool stimulated these cells at 0.95 to 1 ug/peptide/mL. CD4+ T cells upregulating both CD40 ligand and CD69 were sorted as responding cells. The immunoSEQ assay was version 4, run in survey mode. The repertoire was sequenced with immunoSEQ multiplex PCR; TCRdb's copy has only in-frame clones and lacks some. The sample lists 25,000 to 35,000 clones, 60% to 75% occurring once. The sample was CD4+ T cells sorted from PBMCs after roughly 18-hour stimulation, taken from a patient who received antiretroviral therapy. The origin of the receptors is an adult man with HIV who was CMV-seropositive.

There are a few counts of this clone. V usage is TRBV9 and J usage is TRBJ1-2; D unclear. The CDR3 extends over 14 amino acids. Germline values: CDR1 SGDLS, CDR2 YYNGEE. V dropped 4 bases and J dropped 1 base, with 11 bases sitting between them. This chain's CDR3 is CASSPDGVNYGYTF. CDR3 DNA: TGTGCCAGCAGCCCCGACGGAGTTAACTATGGCTACACCTTC. The variable domain in full, completed from reference TRBV9 and TRBJ1-2, reads DSGVTQTPKHLITATGQRVTLRCSPRSGDLSVYWYQQSLDQGLQFLIQYYNGEERAKGNILERFSAQQFPDLHSELNLSSLELGDSALYFCASSPDGVNYGYTFGSGTRLTVV.

V and J are TRBV5-6 and TRBJ1-4; D call uncertain. V lost 4 bases and J 0 bases, leaving 10 bases between the germline ends. Germline V lookup: CDR1 SGHDT, CDR2 YYEEEE. The CDR3 totals 15 residues. The CDR3 spells CASSQRVATNEKLFF. The CDR3 DNA is TGTGCCAGCAGCCAGCGGGTCGCAACTAATGAAAAACTGTTTTTT.

The V call is TRBV6-1, the J call TRBJ2-1; 7 nucleotides line up with TRBD1. Germline V gene lookup returns CDR1 MNHNS and CDR2 SASEGT. The ends lost 4 bases at V and 3 bases at J; junction bases unmatched: 12. CDR3 length: 17 amino acids. Here the CDR3 reads CASSAQLGQGDYNEQFF. The CDR3 coding sequence is TGTGCCAGCAGTGCCCAACTTGGGCAGGGGGACTACAATGAGCAGTTCTTC.

This clone was picked up a small number of times. V gene TRBV7-2 combines with J gene TRBJ1-1; D possibly corresponds to TRBD1 (6 bases). The germline V gene has CDR1 SGHTA and CDR2 FQGNSA. V lost 6 bases to trimming and J lost 6 bases, with 17 bases between them. The CDR3 is 14 amino acids. DNA for the CDR3: TGTGCCAGCAGTCAACAGGGCGGAGTCGCTGAAGCTTTCTTT. Translated, it gives CASSQQGGVAEAFF.

The CDR3 sequence is CASSLKGGDHYGYTF. The DNA for the CDR3 is TGTGCCAGCAGCTTAAAAGGTGGGGACCACTATGGCTACACCTTC. J is TRBJ1-2 and V is TRBV7-9, with D maybe TRBD1 (5 bases). The germline V and J ends were trimmed by 2 bases and 3 bases, with 13 bases remaining between them. This CDR3 comprises 15 residues. The germline gives CDR1 SEHNR, CDR2 FQNEAQ (reference sequence).

The chain employs TRBV4-1 and TRBJ2-4; D perhaps matches TRBD2 (6 bases). With 5 bases removed from V and 6 bases from J, the gap between germline ends came to 17 bases. Looked up from germline, CDR1 is MGHRA and CDR2 is YSYEKL. The CDR3 is made up of 15 amino acids. The chain's CDR3 is CASSGGADDGNIQYF. The CDR3 DNA sequence: TGCGCCAGCAGCGGAGGGGCGGATGACGGAAACATTCAGTACTTC.

The chain is built from TRBV29-1 and TRBJ1-1; TRBD1 is a possible D gene (6 bases). This CDR3 spans 14 amino acids. The V end lost 4 bases, the J end lost 5 bases, and 17 bases lay between the germline ends. CDR1 and CDR2 from the germline V gene are SQVTM and ANQGSEA. For the CDR3, the DNA is TGCAGCGTTGTCGCCGACGGGACACTTACTGAAGCTTTCTTT. This gives the protein CSVVADGTLTEAFF.

The gene calls are TRBV6-6 and TRBJ2-7; 11 bases fit TRBD2. Trimming took 4 bases from V and 4 from J; bases not matched to a gene: 0. The CDR3 runs to 13 residues. In germline, CDR1 is MNHNY, CDR2 SVGAGI (reference sequence). CDR3 nucleotides: TGTGCCAGCAGTTCTAGCGGGGGGTACGAGCAGTACTTC. Translated, it gives CASSSSGGYEQYF.

The genes are TRBV4-1 and TRBJ1-2, with 7 bases lining up with TRBD1. Germline CDR1 and CDR2: MGHRA and YSYEKL. CDR3 length: 14 amino acids. J was trimmed by 3 bases and V by 0 bases; bases with no gene match: 1. CDR3 amino acids: CASSQDTGDYGYTF. CDR3 sequence (DNA): TGCGCCAGCAGCCAAGATACAGGGGACTATGGCTACACCTTC.